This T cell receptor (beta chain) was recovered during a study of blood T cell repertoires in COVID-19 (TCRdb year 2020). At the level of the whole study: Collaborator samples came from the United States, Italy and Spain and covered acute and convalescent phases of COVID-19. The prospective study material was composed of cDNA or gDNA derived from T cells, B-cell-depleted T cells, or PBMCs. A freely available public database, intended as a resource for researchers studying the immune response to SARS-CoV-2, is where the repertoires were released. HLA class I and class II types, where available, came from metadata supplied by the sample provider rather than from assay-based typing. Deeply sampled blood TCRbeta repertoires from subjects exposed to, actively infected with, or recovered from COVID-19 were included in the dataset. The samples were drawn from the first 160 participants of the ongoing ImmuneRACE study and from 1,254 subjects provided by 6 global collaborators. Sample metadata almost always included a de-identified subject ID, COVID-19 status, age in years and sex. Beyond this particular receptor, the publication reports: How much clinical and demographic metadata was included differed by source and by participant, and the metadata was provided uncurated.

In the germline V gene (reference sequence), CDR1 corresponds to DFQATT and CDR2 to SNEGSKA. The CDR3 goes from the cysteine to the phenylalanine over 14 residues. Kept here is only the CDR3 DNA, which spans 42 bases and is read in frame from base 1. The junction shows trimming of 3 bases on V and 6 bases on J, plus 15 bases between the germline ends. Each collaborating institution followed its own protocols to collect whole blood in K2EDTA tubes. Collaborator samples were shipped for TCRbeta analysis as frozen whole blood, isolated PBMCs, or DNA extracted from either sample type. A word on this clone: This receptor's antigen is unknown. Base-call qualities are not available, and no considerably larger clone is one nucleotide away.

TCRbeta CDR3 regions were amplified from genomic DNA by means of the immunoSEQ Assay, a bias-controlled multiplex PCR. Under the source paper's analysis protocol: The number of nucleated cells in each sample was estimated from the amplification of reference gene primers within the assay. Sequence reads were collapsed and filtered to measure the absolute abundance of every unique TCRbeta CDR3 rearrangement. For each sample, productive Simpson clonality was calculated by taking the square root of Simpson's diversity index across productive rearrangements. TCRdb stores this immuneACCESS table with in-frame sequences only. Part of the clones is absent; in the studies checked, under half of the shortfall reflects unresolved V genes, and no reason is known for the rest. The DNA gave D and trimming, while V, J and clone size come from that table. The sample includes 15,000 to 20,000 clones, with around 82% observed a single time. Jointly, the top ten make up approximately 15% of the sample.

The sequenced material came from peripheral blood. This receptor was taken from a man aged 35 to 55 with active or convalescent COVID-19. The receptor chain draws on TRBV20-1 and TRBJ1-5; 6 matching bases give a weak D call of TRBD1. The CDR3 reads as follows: CSASRREQGQPQHF. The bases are TGCAGTGCTAGTCGGCGAGAACAGGGTCAGCCCCAGCATTTT.